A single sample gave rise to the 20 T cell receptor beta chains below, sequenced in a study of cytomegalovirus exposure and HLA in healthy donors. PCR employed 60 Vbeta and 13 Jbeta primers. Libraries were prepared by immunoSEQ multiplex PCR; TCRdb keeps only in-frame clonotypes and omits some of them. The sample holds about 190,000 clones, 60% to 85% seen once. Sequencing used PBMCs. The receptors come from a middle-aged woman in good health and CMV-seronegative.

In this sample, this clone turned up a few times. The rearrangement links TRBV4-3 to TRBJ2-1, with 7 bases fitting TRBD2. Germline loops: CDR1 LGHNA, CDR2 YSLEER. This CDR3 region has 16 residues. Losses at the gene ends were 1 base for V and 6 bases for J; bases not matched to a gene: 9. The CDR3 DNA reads TGCGCCAGCAGCCAAGTAGGTCGCGGGAGAAGCAATGAGCAGTTCTTC. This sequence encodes CASSQVGRGRSNEQFF.

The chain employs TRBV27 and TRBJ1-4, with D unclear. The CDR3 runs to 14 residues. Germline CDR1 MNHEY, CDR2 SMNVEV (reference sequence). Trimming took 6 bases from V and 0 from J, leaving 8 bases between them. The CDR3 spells CASRNLATNEKLFF. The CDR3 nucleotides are TGTGCCAGCAGGAACTTAGCAACTAATGAAAAACTGTTTTTT. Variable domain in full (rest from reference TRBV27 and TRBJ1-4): EAQVTQNPRYLITVTGKKLTVTCSQNMNHEYMSWYRQDPGLGLRQIYYSMNVEVTDKGDVPEGYKVSRKEKRNFPLILESPSPNQTSLYFCASRNLATNEKLFFGSGTQLSVL.

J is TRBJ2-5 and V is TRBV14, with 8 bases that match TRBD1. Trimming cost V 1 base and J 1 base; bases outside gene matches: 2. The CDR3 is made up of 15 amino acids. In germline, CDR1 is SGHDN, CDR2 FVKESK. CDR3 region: CASSQGRGPQETQYF. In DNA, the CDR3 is TGTGCCAGCAGCCAAGGCAGGGGGCCCCAAGAGACCCAGTACTTC.

The CDR3 region is CASGPSADTQYF. The DNA for the CDR3 is TGTGCCAGCGGGCCCTCGGCAGATACGCAGTATTTT. The chain links TRBV2 to TRBJ2-3; no definite D call. The CDR3 has 12 residues. The V end lost 8 bases, the J end lost 4 bases, and 10 bases lay between the germline ends. Germline V gene lookup returns CDR1 SNHLY and CDR2 FYNNEI.

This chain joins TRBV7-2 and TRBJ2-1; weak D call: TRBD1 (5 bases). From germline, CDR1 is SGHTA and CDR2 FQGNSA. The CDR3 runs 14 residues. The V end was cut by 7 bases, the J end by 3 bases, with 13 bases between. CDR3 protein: CASTKGQIYNEQFF. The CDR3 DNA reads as TGTGCCAGCACGAAGGGGCAGATCTACAATGAGCAGTTCTTC.

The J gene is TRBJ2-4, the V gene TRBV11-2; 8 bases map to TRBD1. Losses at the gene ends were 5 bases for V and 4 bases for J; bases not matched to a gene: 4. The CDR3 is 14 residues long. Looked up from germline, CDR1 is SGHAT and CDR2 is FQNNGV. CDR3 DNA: TGTGCCAGCAGCCCTCGGACAGGGAAAAACATTCAGTACTTC. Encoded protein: CASSPRTGKNIQYF.

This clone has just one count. The CDR3 here is CASSWGGVDQETQYF. The CDR3, as DNA: TGTGCCAGCTCCTGGGGGGGGGTGGATCAAGAGACCCAGTACTTC. This chain connects TRBV2 to TRBJ2-5; TRBD2 agrees at 7 bases. The CDR3 covers 15 residues. In germline, CDR1 is SNHLY, CDR2 FYNNEI. V gave up 8 bases and J gave up 2 bases; unmatched junction bases: 11.

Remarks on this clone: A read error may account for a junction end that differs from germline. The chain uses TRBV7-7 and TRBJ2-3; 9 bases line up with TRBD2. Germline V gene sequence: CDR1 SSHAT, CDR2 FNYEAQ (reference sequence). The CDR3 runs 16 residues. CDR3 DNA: TGTGCTAGCAGCTTAGCGGGCGGGAGGGGCACAGATACGCAGTATTTT. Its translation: CASSLAGGRGTDTQYF.

The CDR3 DNA is TGTGCCAGCAACATCTGGGTCTCTAGCGGGATAAATGAGCAGTTCTTC. It yields the protein CASNIWVSSGINEQFF. The chain combines TRBV4-2 with TRBJ2-1, with TRBD2 identical over 9 bases. The CDR3 contains 16 residues. Per germline, CDR1 LGHNA and CDR2 YNFKEQ. Unmatched junction bases numbered 14, after V lost 7 bases and J lost 7 bases.

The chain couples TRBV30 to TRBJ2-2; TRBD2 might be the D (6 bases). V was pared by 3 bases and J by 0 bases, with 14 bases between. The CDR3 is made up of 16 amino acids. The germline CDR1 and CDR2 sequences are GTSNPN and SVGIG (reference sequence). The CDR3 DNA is TGTGCCTGGAGGCCGTTGGGGGGATCGAACACCGGGGAGCTGTTTTTT. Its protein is CAWRPLGGSNTGELFF.

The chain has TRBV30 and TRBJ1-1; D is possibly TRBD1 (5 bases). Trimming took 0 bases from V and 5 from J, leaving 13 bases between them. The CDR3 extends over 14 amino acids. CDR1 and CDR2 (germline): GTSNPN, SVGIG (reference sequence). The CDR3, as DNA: TGTGCCTGGAGTGTATCGGGGGGATCGACTGAAGCTTTCTTT. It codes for CAWSVSGGSTEAFF.

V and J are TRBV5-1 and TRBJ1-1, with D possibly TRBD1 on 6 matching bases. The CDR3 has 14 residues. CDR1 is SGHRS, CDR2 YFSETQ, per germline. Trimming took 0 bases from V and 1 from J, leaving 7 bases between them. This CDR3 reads CASSLGGRNTEAFF. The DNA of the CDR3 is TGCGCCAGCAGCTTGGGGGGGCGGAACACTGAAGCTTTCTTT.

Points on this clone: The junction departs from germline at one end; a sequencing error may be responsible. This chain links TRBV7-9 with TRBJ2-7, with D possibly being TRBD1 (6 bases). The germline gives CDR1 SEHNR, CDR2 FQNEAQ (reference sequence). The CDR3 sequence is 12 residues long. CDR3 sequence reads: CSSSPQGYEQYF. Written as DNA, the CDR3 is TGTTCCAGCAGCCCACAGGGCTACGAGCAGTACTTC. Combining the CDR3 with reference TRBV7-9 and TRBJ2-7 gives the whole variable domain DTGVSQNPRHKITKRGQNVTFRCDPISEHNRLYWYRQTLGQGPEFLTYFQNEAQLEKSRLLSDRFSAERPKGSFSTLEIQRTEQGDSAMYLCSSSPQGYEQYFGPGTRLTVT.

CDR3 coding DNA: TGCGCCAGCAGCCAAGATCGAGATATCGGGGAGCTGTTTTTT. Its translation: CASSQDRDIGELFF. The J gene is TRBJ2-2, the V gene TRBV4-3; D ambiguous. Deletions cut 0 bases from V and 7 bases from J, with 9 bases between. CDR1 and CDR2 from the germline V gene are LGHNA and YSLEER. This CDR3 contains 14 residues.

The CDR3 spells CSVEQGGSEQYF. CDR3 bases: TGCAGCGTTGAACAGGGGGGCTCCGAGCAGTACTTC. V is TRBV29-1 and J is TRBJ2-7, with D maybe TRBD1 (7 bases). The germline V gene encodes CDR1 SQVTM and CDR2 ANQGSEA. Trimming left V 2 bases short and J 6 bases short, with 11 bases between. The CDR3 is made up of 12 amino acids.

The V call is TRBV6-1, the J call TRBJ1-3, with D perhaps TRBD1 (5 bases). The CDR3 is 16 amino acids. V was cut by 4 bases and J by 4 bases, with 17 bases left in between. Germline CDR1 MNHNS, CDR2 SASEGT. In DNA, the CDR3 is TGTGCCAGCAGTGCCGGACATGGGCCCAGGGGAAACACCATATATTTT. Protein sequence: CASSAGHGPRGNTIYF.

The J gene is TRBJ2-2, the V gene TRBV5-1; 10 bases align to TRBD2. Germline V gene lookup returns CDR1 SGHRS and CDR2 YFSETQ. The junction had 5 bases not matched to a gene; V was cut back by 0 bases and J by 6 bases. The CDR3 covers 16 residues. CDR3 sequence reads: CASSLDLAGVAGELFF. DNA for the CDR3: TGCGCCAGCAGCTTGGACCTAGCGGGAGTAGCCGGGGAGCTGTTTTTT.

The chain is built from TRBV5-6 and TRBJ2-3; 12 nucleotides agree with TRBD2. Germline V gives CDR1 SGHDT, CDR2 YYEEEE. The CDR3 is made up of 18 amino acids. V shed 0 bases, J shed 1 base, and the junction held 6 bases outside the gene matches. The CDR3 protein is CASSLVSSGRGGTDTQYF. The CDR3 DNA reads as TGTGCCAGCAGCTTGGTTTCTAGCGGGAGGGGGGGCACAGATACGCAGTATTTT.

Here the CDR3 reads CASSRSQGGTGLYEQYF. For the CDR3, the DNA is TGTGCCAGCAGTAGGAGTCAGGGAGGGACTGGACTCTACGAGCAGTACTTC. The gene calls are TRBV27 and TRBJ2-7; 7 positions agree with TRBD2. Germline V gives CDR1 MNHEY, CDR2 SMNVEV (reference sequence). The CDR3 is made up of 17 amino acids. With V trimmed by 5 bases and J by 3 bases, 16 bases remained unmatched.

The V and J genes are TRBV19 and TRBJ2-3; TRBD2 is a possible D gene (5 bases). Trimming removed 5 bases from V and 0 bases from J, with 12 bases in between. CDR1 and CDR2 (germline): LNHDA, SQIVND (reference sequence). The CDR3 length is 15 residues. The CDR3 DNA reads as TGTGCCAGTAGTCCTCATGGGGAGAGCACAGATACGCAGTATTTT. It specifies CASSPHGESTDTQYF.